A single sample gave rise to the 8 T cell receptor beta chains below, sequenced in a study of tissue T cells after allogeneic stem cell transplantation. Some clones are missing from TCRdb's copy, which holds only in-frame ones; the method was immunoSEQ multiplex PCR. Among 2,700 or so clones, 52% were seen once, and the ten largest hold roughly 30%. Time point defined: mouse harvest day 7 after allogeneic transplant. Mouse grafts combined 10^7 T-cell-depleted bone marrow cells with 10^6 splenic CD5+ T cells. The sequenced sample consisted of spleen. The receptors shown here come from a female BALB/c mouse given C57BL/6 T cells with graft-versus-host disease after an allogeneic hematopoietic cell transplant.

On this clone itself: The listed genes are named as in mouse. The read ends 1 residue early relative to the CDR3; the germline J gene fills the gap. The chain recombines TRBV20 with TRBJ2-1; maybe TRBD2 (6 bases). This CDR3 comprises 13 residues. The V gene's germline CDR1 is GFQATS and CDR2 STVNSAI. The germline V and J ends were trimmed by 2 bases and 7 bases, with 12 bases remaining between them. The CDR3 reads CGARMGLEAEQFF. CDR3 DNA (partial): TGTGGTGCTAGGATGGGACTTGAGGCTGAGCAGTTC. The full variable domain, its missing parts supplied by reference TRBV20 and TRBJ2-1, is GALVYQYPRRTICKSGTSMRMECQAVGFQATSVAWYRQSPQKTFELIALSTVNSAIKYEQNFTQEKFPISHPNLSFSSMTVLNAYLEDRGLYLCGARMGLEAEQFFGPGTRLTVL.

By share, this clone counts as large. The genes are named according to mouse. The CDR3 end falls 1 residue outside the read, so it is completed with the germline J gene. V gene TRBV14 combines with J gene TRBJ1-3; no clear D. The CDR3 spans 15 residues. The V end lost 5 bases, the J end lost 0 bases, and 12 bases lay between the germline ends. From germline, CDR1 is SGHDT and CDR2 FRDEAV. The CDR3 bases that were read are TGTGCCAGCAGCCCCACGACACATTCTGGAAATACGCTCTAT. It translates to CASSPTTHSGNTLY. The entire CDR3 protein is CASSPTTHSGNTLYF.

On this clone: Gene names denote mouse genes. The sequence runs out 1 residue before the end of the CDR3; the remainder is reconstructed from the germline J gene. This rearrangement joins TRBV16 to TRBJ2-3; D not certain. The CDR3 is made up of 12 amino acids. Germline lookup yields CDR1 SGHSA and CDR2 FRNQAP. V lost 0 bases, J lost 2 bases, and 0 bases lay in between. The part of the CDR3 DNA that was read is TGTGCAAGCAGCTTAGATGCAGAAACGCTGTAT. The encoded protein is CASSLDAETLY. The whole CDR3 is CASSLDAETLYF. Together with reference TRBV16 and TRBJ2-3, the CDR3 gives the full variable domain: NAGVIQTPRHKVTGKGQEATLWCEPISGHSAVFWYRQTIVQGLEFLTYFRNQAPIDDSGMPKERFSAQMPNQSHSTLKIQSTQPQDSAVYLCASSLDAETLYFGSGTRLTVL.

Turning to this clone: Mouse gene names and germline throughout. The read ends 1 residue shy of where the CDR3 ends; the end is completed using the germline J gene. The gene calls are TRBV31 and TRBJ2-5, with TRBD1 identical over 8 bases. V shed 0 bases and J 3 bases; nucleotides not matched to a gene: 5. Germline CDR1 GKSSPN, CDR2 SITVG. The CDR3 sequence is 15 residues long. CDR3 bases read: TGTGCCTGGAGTCTAAGCAGGGGGCGACAAGACACCCAGTAC. Translation gives CAWSLSRGRQDTQY. The complete CDR3 sequence is CAWSLSRGRQDTQYF.

Turning to this clone: The gene names given are mouse names. The sequence runs out 1 residue before the end of the CDR3; the remainder is reconstructed from the germline J gene. The chain joins TRBV26 to TRBJ2-3; a possible D gene is TRBD1 (5 bases). CDR3 length equals 11 residues. Germline V gene sequence: CDR1 KGHPV, CDR2 FQNQEV (reference sequence). V was pared by 4 bases and J by 6 bases, with 5 bases between. The CDR3 sequence is CASSQGETLYF. The DNA read from the CDR3 is TGTGCCAGCAGTCAGGGGGAAACGCTGTAT.

Regarding this clone: Germline and genes here are mouse. The read ends 1 residue shy of where the CDR3 ends; the end is completed using the germline J gene. This rearrangement joins TRBV26 to TRBJ1-3, with D perhaps TRBD1 (6 bases). The CDR3 runs to 13 residues. V dropped 6 bases and J dropped 2 bases, with 8 bases sitting between them. The V gene's germline CDR1 is KGHPV and CDR2 FQNQEV (reference sequence). The CDR3 loop reads CASSAGAGNTLYF. The DNA read from the CDR3 is TGTGCCAGCAGCGCAGGGGCTGGAAATACGCTCTAT. The full variable domain, its missing parts supplied by reference TRBV26 and TRBJ1-3, is NSKVIQTPRYLVKGQGQKAKMRCIPEKGHPVVFWYQQNKNNEFKFLINFQNQEVLQQIDMTEKRFSAECPSNSPCSLEIQSSEAGDSALYLCASSAGAGNTLYFGEGSRLIVV.

This clone showed up just a few times. Gene names and germline refer to mouse. The CDR3 end is not reached by the read, which stops 1 residue before it; the germline J gene fills it in. This chain links TRBV26 with TRBJ1-5; 10 bases match TRBD1. This CDR3 spans 15 amino acids. Germline V CDR1 and CDR2: KGHPV, FQNQEV (reference sequence). V gave up 3 bases and J gave up 4 bases; unmatched junction bases: 3. The CDR3 loop is CASSLWTGGNQAPLF. The DNA read from the CDR3 is TGTGCCAGCAGTCTCTGGACAGGGGGGAACCAGGCTCCGCTT. Full variable domain (remainder filled in from reference TRBV26 and TRBJ1-5): NSKVIQTPRYLVKGQGQKAKMRCIPEKGHPVVFWYQQNKNNEFKFLINFQNQEVLQQIDMTEKRFSAECPSNSPCSLEIQSSEAGDSALYLCASSLWTGGNQAPLFGEGTRLSVL.

Comments on this clone: Any gene name here is a mouse gene name. The CDR3 goes on 1 residue after the read ends, and that part is filled in from the germline J gene. This chain uses TRBV13-2 with TRBJ1-4, with D hard to call. The length of the CDR3 is 14 residues. Germline-derived CDR1 and CDR2 are NNHNN and SYGAGS (reference sequence). Trimming stripped 3 bases from V and 2 bases from J, with 8 bases between. CDR3 DNA, as far as it was read: TGTGCCAGCGGTGTCGGACCCTCCAACGAAAGATTATTT. It specifies CASGVGPSNERLF. The whole CDR3 protein is CASGVGPSNERLFF.